Listed here are 29 T cell receptor beta chains from one sample, sequenced in a study of cytomegalovirus exposure and HLA in healthy donors. The PCR employed 60 Vbeta primers together with 13 Jbeta primers. Sequencing was performed with immunoSEQ multiplex PCR; in TCRdb, only in-frame clones are kept and a portion is missing. The data show under 150,000 clones, around 81% seen once. The specimen sequenced was PBMCs. The receptor set was obtained from a male donor in good health and CMV-seronegative.

The V and J genes are TRBV11-1 and TRBJ2-1; possibly TRBD1 for D (6 bases). V was cut by 6 bases and J by 5 bases, with 17 bases left in between. Germline CDR1 is SGHAT and CDR2 is FQDESV (reference sequence). The length of the CDR3 is 15 residues. The CDR3 here is CASSLHWTANNEQFF. CDR3 sequence (DNA): TGTGCCAGCAGTCTTCATTGGACAGCAAACAATGAGCAGTTCTTC.

The chain carries TRBV7-2 and TRBJ1-2; D is uncertain. Germline values: CDR1 SGHTA, CDR2 FQGNSA. The CDR3 length is 13 residues. V gave up 1 base and J gave up 4 bases, with 7 bases separating them. The CDR3 protein is CASSLVGGYGYTF. The DNA of the CDR3 is TGTGCCAGCAGCTTAGTCGGTGGCTATGGCTACACCTTC.

The chain has TRBV5-1 and TRBJ2-5, with a possible D match to TRBD2 (6 bases). V shed 3 bases and J shed 5 bases, with 8 bases lying between them. The CDR3 consists of 12 residues. In germline, CDR1 is SGHRS, CDR2 YFSETQ. CDR3 DNA sequence: TGCGCCAGCAGCTCTAGCGAGGAGACCCAGTACTTC. Its translation: CASSSSEETQYF.

The chain recombines TRBV19 with TRBJ2-7; 8 nucleotides line up with TRBD1. Germline V gene data show CDR1 as LNHDA and CDR2 as SQIVND (reference sequence). The CDR3 extends over 16 amino acids. Losses at the gene ends were 4 bases for V and 4 bases for J; bases not matched to a gene: 12. The CDR3 DNA is TGTGCCAGTAGTAATGGGAGGAACAGGGGGGTTTACGAGCAGTACTTC. This translates into CASSNGRNRGVYEQYF.

This clone was picked up one time. The CDR3 spells CATRAGGARYEQYF. CDR3 DNA: TGTGCCACCCGAGCGGGGGGGGCGAGGTACGAGCAGTACTTC. The V gene is TRBV15, the J gene TRBJ2-7, with TRBD2 matching over 10 bases. CDR1 and CDR2 (germline): LNHNV, YYDKDF (reference sequence). J gave up 4 bases and V 8 bases, and 8 bases lay outside the gene matches. The CDR3 is 14 amino acids. Using reference TRBV15 and TRBJ2-7 for the parts outside the CDR3, the full variable domain is DAMVIQNPRYQVTQFGKPVTLSCSQTLNHNVMYWYQQKSSQAPKLLFHYYDKDFNNEADTPDNFQSRRPNTSFCFLDIRSPGLGDTAMYLCATRAGGARYEQYFGPGTRLTVT.

The CDR3 DNA sequence: TGTGCCAGCAGCGTGACCAGCGGACAGGGAGGAATGAGGGAGACCCAGTACTTC. This translates into CASSVTSGQGGMRETQYF. The chain carries TRBV9 and TRBJ2-5; 8 positions agree with TRBD1. The CDR3 contains 18 residues. V gave up 2 bases and J gave up 5 bases; unmatched junction bases: 17. Per germline, CDR1 SGDLS and CDR2 YYNGEE.

The chain is built from TRBV13 and TRBJ2-7, with TRBD2 identical over 7 bases. CDR1 is PRHDT, CDR2 FYEKMQ, per germline (reference sequence). The CDR3 covers 20 residues. Trimming took 3 bases from V and 3 from J; bases not matched to a gene: 23. The CDR3 loop reads CASSFMELGWRESGGYEQYF. For the CDR3, the DNA is TGTGCCAGCAGCTTTATGGAATTGGGTTGGCGGGAGTCCGGGGGCTACGAGCAGTACTTC.

This clone was observed once. The chain employs TRBV5-6 and TRBJ2-3; D perhaps matches TRBD2 (7 bases). Trimming removed 2 bases from V and 5 bases from J, with 18 bases in between. Germline assignment: CDR1 SGHDT and CDR2 YYEEEE. The CDR3 is 16 residues long. CDR3 amino acids: CASSFGTPGGLDTQYF. DNA of the CDR3: TGTGCCAGCAGCTTCGGGACACCGGGAGGCCTAGATACGCAGTATTTT.

The chain recombines TRBV30 with TRBJ1-2; TRBD1 agrees at 8 bases. CDR1 and CDR2 from the germline V gene are GTSNPN and SVGIG (reference sequence). This CDR3 is 15 amino acids long. Losses at the gene ends were 3 bases for V and 4 bases for J; bases not matched to a gene: 10. The CDR3 region has the DNA TGTGCCTGGAGCCCCCTCCCCGGGACAGGCTATGGCTACACCTTC. It is translated as CAWSPLPGTGYGYTF.

V is TRBV4-3 and J is TRBJ2-3; maybe TRBD1 (5 bases). The CDR3 sequence is 13 residues long. Germline-derived CDR1 and CDR2 are LGHNA and YSLEER. The V end was cut by 3 bases, the J end by 3 bases, with 7 bases between. The CDR3 reads CASSQPGTDTQYF. Written as DNA, the CDR3 is TGCGCCAGCAGCCAGCCAGGGACAGATACGCAGTATTTT.

In its sample, this clone was seen a few times. This CDR3 reads CSVELAGGGFSSYEQYF. The CDR3 DNA sequence: TGCAGCGTTGAGCTAGCGGGAGGAGGGTTTAGCTCCTACGAGCAGTACTTC. This rearrangement joins TRBV29-1 to TRBJ2-7, with TRBD2 matching over 11 bases. CDR3 size: 17 residues. Germline V lookup: CDR1 SQVTM, CDR2 ANQGSEA. Trimming cost V 3 bases and J 0 bases; bases outside gene matches: 10.

Written as DNA, the CDR3 is TGTGCCAGCAGCGTGGGACAGGACCCCCAAGAGACCCAGTACTTC. It is translated as CASSVGQDPQETQYF. The genes are TRBV13 and TRBJ2-5; TRBD1 matches 8 bases. Germline lookup yields CDR1 PRHDT and CDR2 FYEKMQ (reference sequence). CDR3 size: 15 residues. V lost 5 bases and J lost 1; bases outside the gene matches: 6.

V and J are TRBV7-9 and TRBJ1-1; 9 bases fit TRBD1. V was pared by 7 bases and J by 4 bases, with 7 bases of the junction left unmatched. Germline CDR1 and CDR2: SEHNR and FQNEAQ (reference sequence). The CDR3 is 14 residues long. CDR3 sequence (DNA): TGTGCCAGCATCGCTTGGGACAGGGCCACTGAAGCTTTCTTT. Translated, it gives CASIAWDRATEAFF.

The CDR3 spells CASTPSTGPNTEAFF. The DNA of the CDR3 is TGTGCCAGCACCCCCTCGACAGGGCCGAACACTGAAGCTTTCTTT. The gene calls are TRBV6-1 and TRBJ1-1, with 7 bases matching TRBD1. The CDR3 runs 15 residues. The junction had 9 bases not matched to a gene; V was cut back by 7 bases and J by 1 base. Per germline, CDR1 MNHNS and CDR2 SASEGT.

This clone was counted a single time. The chain employs TRBV5-1 and TRBJ1-2; 12 bases fit TRBD1. Germline values: CDR1 SGHRS, CDR2 YFSETQ. CDR3 size: 18 residues. Trimming removed 1 base from V and 1 base from J; junction bases left unmatched: 8. The CDR3, as DNA: TGCGCCAGCAGCTTGCTTGGGACAGGGGGCAAACTTAACTATGGCTACACCTTC. Translation gives CASSLLGTGGKLNYGYTF.

This chain joins TRBV2 and TRBJ2-4; D perhaps matches TRBD1 (6 bases). This CDR3 has 15 amino acids. Germline-derived CDR1 and CDR2 are SNHLY and FYNNEI. The V end lost 3 bases, the J end lost 6 bases, and 15 bases lay between the germline ends. This chain's CDR3 is CASSDWEAGVNIQYF. Written as DNA, the CDR3 is TGTGCCAGCAGTGATTGGGAAGCAGGGGTAAACATTCAGTACTTC.

The chain carries TRBV23-1 and TRBJ2-5, with D perhaps TRBD2 (7 bases). TRBV23-1 is an open reading frame whose function is uncertain. This CDR3 spans 14 amino acids. V was trimmed by 8 bases and J by 5 bases, leaving 18 bases between them. The CDR3 nucleotides read TGCGCCAGCTCAGGGGAGGGCGGTGTGGAGACCCAGTACTTC. It specifies CASSGEGGVETQYF.

Comments on this clone: It is unclear where the CDR3 begins or ends on the DNA, so no DNA is shown, and the CDR3 is as TCRdb lists it. Distinct nucleotide sequences in the sample also encode this CDR3. The rearrangement uses TRBV5-1 and TRBJ1-5; TRBD1, the table's D call, lacks a check against the DNA. Germline assignment: CDR1 SGHRS and CDR2 YFSETQ. A total of 14 residues make up the CDR3, ends included. CDR3 protein: CASSWGTGNQPQHF.

This clone was recorded once. This rearrangement joins TRBV30 to TRBJ1-1; TRBD1 agrees at 7 bases. Germline V gene data show CDR1 as GTSNPN and CDR2 as SVGIG (reference sequence). The CDR3 spans 13 residues. Germline trimming cut 3 bases from V and 6 bases from J; bases unmatched to any gene: 7. Here the CDR3 DNA reads TGTGCCTGGAGGGGGACAGCTGTCGCTGAAGCTTTCTTT. It codes for CAWRGTAVAEAFF.

This chain links TRBV5-1 with TRBJ2-5; no clear D gene. The CDR3 consists of 16 residues. Germline V gene sequence: CDR1 SGHRS, CDR2 YFSETQ. Trimming removed 0 bases from V and 1 base from J, with 13 bases in between. The CDR3 sequence: CASSLAGVLGQETQYF. In DNA form, the CDR3 reads TGCGCCAGCAGCTTGGCCGGTGTTCTAGGCCAAGAGACCCAGTACTTC.

The chain couples TRBV4-1 to TRBJ2-2; D is possibly TRBD2 (5 bases). V lost 1 base, J lost 3 bases, and 12 bases lay in between. The germline V gene has CDR1 MGHRA and CDR2 YSYEKL. CDR3 length: 16 residues. The CDR3 DNA reads TGCGCCAGCAGCCAAGTCCTGTCGAGGGACACCGGGGAGCTGTTTTTT. It yields the protein CASSQVLSRDTGELFF.

The CDR3 protein is CASSSLRGQGAGGYTF. The CDR3 region has the DNA TGCGCCAGCAGCTCCCTTCGAGGACAGGGGGCAGGTGGCTACACCTTC. This chain uses TRBV5-1 with TRBJ1-2; TRBD1 matches 11 bases. The CDR3 totals 16 residues. Germline-derived CDR1 and CDR2 are SGHRS and YFSETQ. Unmatched junction bases numbered 11, after V lost 3 bases and J lost 7 bases. The entire variable domain, with the rest obtained from reference TRBV5-1 and TRBJ1-2, is as follows: KAGVTQTPRYLIKTRGQQVTLSCSPISGHRSVSWYQQTPGQGLQFLFEYFSETQRNKGNFPGRFSGRQFSNSRSEMNVSTLELGDSALYLCASSSLRGQGAGGYTFGSGTRLTVV.

The chain carries TRBV19 and TRBJ1-4, with TRBD1 identical over 7 bases. The CDR3 totals 14 residues. J gave up 6 bases and V 4 bases, and 5 bases lay outside the gene matches. Germline CDR1 reads LNHDA; CDR2 reads SQIVND (reference sequence). CDR3 coding DNA: TGTGCCAGTAGTACGGGACAGATTGATGAAAAACTGTTTTTT. Translating it yields CASSTGQIDEKLFF.

This clone appeared a few times. This chain links TRBV6-1 with TRBJ1-2; 10 bases match TRBD1. Trimming cost V 4 bases and J 2 bases; bases outside gene matches: 7. Germline-derived CDR1 and CDR2 are MNHNS and SASEGT. The CDR3 spans 16 residues. CDR3 protein: CASSGSGTGVNYGYTF. Written as DNA, the CDR3 is TGTGCCAGCAGTGGCTCCGGGACAGGGGTAAACTATGGCTACACCTTC.

This chain links TRBV5-6 with TRBJ1-4; 12 nucleotides match TRBD1. The germline V gene encodes CDR1 SGHDT and CDR2 YYEEEE. The V segment lost 2 bases and the J segment 8 bases; nucleotides outside the gene matches: 7. The CDR3 consists of 16 residues. CDR3 amino acids: CASSFGTGGIEEKLFF. DNA for the CDR3: TGTGCCAGCAGCTTTGGGACAGGGGGCATAGAGGAAAAACTGTTTTTT.

The rearrangement links TRBV29-1 to TRBJ2-2, with D perhaps matching TRBD1 (6 bases). The CDR3 extends over 14 amino acids. Looked up from germline, CDR1 is SQVTM and CDR2 is ANQGSEA. V lost 6 bases to trimming and J lost 3 bases, with 14 bases between them. The CDR3 sequence is CSVQGMGDTGELFF. Written as DNA, the CDR3 is TGCAGCGTCCAGGGGATGGGAGACACCGGGGAGCTGTTTTTT.

This clone was observed a few times. The chain uses TRBV27 and TRBJ1-6; D remains unclear. Germline values: CDR1 MNHEY, CDR2 SMNVEV (reference sequence). Deletions cut 6 bases from V and 6 bases from J, with 18 bases between. The CDR3 is 16 residues long. The CDR3 loop reads CASRRSLGNRNSPLHF. Here the CDR3 DNA reads TGTGCCAGCAGACGTTCTCTCGGGAACCGTAATTCACCCCTCCACTTT.

The V and J genes are TRBV27 and TRBJ1-1; a weak D match, TRBD1 (6 bases). This CDR3 region has 13 residues. The ends were cut back, 3 bases at V and 5 bases at J, with 10 bases in the middle. Germline loops: CDR1 MNHEY, CDR2 SMNVEV (reference sequence). CDR3: CASSFYRDTEAFF. CDR3 coding DNA: TGTGCCAGCAGTTTTTACAGGGATACTGAAGCTTTCTTT.

The gene calls are TRBV6-5 and TRBJ2-7; 8 nucleotides line up with TRBD2. The CDR3 totals 13 residues. J was trimmed by 5 bases and V by 4 bases; bases with no gene match: 4. CDR1 is MNHEY, CDR2 SVGAGI, per germline. CDR3 bases: TGTGCCAGCAGTTCGATAGCGGGGAACGAGCAGTACTTC. The encoded protein is CASSSIAGNEQYF.